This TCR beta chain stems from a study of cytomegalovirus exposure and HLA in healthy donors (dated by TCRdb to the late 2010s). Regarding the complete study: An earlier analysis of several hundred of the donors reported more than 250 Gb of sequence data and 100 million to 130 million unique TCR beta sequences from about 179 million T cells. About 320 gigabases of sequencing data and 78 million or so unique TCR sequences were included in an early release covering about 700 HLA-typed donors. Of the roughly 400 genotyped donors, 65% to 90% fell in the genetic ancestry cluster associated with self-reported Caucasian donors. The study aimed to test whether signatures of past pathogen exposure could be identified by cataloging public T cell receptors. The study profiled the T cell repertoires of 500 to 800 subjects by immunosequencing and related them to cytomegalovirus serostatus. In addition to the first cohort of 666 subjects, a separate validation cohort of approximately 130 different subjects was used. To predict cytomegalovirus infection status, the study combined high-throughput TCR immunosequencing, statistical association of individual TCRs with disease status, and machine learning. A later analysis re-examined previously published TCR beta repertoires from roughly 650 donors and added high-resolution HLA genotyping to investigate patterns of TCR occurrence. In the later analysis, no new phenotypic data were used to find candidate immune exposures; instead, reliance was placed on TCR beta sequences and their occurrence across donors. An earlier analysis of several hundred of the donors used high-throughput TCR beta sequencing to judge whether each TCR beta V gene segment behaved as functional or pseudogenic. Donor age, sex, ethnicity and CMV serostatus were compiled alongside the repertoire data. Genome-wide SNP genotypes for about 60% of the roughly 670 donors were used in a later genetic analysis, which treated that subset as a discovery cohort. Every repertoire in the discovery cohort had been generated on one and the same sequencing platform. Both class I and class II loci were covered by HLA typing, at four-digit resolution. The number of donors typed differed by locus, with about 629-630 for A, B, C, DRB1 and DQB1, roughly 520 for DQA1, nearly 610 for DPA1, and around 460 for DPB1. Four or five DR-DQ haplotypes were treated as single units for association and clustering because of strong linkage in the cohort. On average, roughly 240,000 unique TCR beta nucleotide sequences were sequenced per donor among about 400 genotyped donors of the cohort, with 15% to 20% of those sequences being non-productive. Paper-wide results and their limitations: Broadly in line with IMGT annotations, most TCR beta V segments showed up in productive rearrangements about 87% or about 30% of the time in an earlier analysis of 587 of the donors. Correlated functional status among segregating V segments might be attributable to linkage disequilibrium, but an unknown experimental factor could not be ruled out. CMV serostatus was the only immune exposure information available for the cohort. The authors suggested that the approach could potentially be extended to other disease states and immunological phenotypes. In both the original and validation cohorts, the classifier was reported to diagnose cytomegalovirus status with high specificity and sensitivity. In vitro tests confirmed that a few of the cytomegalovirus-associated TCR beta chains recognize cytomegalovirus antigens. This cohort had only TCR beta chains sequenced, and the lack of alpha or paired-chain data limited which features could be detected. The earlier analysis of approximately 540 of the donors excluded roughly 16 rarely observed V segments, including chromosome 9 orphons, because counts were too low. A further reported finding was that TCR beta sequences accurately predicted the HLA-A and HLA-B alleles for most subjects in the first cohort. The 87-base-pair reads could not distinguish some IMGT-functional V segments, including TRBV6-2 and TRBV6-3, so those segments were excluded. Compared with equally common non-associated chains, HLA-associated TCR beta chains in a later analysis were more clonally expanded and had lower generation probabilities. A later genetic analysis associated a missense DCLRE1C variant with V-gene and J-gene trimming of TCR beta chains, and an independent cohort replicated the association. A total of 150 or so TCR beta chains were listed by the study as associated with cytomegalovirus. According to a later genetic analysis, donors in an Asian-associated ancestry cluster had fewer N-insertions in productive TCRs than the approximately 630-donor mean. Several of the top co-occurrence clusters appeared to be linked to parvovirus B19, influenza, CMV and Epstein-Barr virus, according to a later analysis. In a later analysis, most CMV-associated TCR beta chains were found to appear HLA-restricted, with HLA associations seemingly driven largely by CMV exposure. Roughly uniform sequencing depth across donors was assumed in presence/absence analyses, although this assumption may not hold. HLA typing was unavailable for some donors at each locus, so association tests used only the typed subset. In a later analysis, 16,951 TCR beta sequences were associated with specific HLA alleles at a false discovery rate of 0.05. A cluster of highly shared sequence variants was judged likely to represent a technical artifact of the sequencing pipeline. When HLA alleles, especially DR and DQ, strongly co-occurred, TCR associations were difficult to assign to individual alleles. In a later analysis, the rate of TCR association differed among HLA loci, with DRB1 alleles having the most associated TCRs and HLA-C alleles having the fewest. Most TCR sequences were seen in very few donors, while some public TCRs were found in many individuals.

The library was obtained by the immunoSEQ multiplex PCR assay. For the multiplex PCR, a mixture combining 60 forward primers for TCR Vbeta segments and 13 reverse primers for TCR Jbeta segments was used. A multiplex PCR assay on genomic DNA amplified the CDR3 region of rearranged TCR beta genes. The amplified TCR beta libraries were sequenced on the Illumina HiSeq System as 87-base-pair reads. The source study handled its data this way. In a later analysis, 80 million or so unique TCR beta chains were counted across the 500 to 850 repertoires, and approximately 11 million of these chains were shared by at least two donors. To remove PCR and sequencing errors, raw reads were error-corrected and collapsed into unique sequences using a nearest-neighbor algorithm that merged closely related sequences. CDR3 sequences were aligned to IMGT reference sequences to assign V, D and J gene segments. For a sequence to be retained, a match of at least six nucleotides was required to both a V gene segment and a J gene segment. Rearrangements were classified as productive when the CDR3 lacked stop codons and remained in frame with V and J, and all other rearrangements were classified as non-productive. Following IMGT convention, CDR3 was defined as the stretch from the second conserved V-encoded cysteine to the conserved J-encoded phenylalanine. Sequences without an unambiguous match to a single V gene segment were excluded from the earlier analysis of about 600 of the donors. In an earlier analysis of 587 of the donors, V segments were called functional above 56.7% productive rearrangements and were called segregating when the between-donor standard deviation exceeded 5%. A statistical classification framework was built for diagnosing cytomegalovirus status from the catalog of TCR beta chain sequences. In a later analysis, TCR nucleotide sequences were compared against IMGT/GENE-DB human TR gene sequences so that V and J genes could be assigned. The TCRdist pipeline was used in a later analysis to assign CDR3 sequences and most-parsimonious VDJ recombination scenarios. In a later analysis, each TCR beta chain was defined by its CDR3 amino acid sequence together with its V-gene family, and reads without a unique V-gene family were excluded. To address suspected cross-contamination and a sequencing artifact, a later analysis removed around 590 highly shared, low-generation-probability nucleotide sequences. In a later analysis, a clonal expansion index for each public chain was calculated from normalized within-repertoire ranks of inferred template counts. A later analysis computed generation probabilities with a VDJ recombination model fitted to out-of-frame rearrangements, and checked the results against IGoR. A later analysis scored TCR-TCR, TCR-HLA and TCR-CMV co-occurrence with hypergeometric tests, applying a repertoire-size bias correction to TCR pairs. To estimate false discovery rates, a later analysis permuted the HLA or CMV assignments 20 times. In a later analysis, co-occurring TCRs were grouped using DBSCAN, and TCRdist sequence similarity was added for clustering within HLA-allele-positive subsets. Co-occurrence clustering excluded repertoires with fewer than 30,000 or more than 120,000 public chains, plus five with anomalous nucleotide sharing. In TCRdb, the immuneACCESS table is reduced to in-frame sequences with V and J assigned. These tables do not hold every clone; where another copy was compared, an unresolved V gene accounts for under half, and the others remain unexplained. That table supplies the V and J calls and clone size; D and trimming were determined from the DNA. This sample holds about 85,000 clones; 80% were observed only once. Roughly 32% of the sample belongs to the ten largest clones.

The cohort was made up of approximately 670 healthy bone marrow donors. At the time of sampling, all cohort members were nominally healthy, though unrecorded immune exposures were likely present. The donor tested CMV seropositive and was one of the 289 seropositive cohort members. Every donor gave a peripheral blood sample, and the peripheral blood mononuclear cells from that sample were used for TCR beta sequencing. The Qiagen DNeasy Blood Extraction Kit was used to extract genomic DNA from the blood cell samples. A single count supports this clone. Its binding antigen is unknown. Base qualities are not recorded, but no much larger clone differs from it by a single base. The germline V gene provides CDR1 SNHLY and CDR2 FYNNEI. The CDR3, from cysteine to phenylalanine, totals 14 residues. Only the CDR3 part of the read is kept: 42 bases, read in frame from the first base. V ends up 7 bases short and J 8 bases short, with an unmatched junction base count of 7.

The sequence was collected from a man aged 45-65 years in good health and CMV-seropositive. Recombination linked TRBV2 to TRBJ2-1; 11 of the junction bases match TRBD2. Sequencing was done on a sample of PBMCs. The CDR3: CASTELAGVDEQFF. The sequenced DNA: TGTGCCAGCACGGAACTAGCGGGAGTGGATGAGCAGTTCTTC.